This T cell receptor beta chain was observed in a study of shared clonotypes between healthy human individuals. Overall study results and limits: Generally, naive subsets (rather than memory subsets) showed larger estimated richness. Collection of samples was limited to blood; tissue repertoires likely differ.

Source study methods: Filtering differed, since immunoSEQ gave only junction sequences and no quality scores. Profiled with immunoSEQ multiplex PCR; TCRdb holds only in-frame clones, not every one. From that table come the V and J calls and clone size; the DNA was used to work out D and trimming. The sample contains just over 2,000,000 clones, about 95% of which appear only once. CD45RO-negative, CCR7-selected cells formed the naive CD8 fraction, which excluded terminally differentiated effector memory CD45RA+ cells. With respect to this clone: What it recognizes is unknown. One end of the junction varies from germline; a read error may be responsible.

CDR1 MGHRA and CDR2 YSYEKL come from the germline V gene. The CDR3 is 12 residues long. The chain employs TRBV4-1 and TRBJ2-2; D gene uncertain. The sequenced sample was naive CD8+ T cells sorted from blood. This receptor was taken from a man between 18 and 35 years old in good health. The CDR3 loop is CASRQHTGELFF. The CDR3 DNA reads as TGCGCCAGCCGCCAGCACACCGGGGAGCTGTTTTTT.